This T cell receptor (beta chain) was identified during a study of blood T cell repertoires in COVID-19. Background on the study: Sources were T cells, B-cell-depleted T cells, or PBMCs; the material itself was cDNA or gDNA.

Original processing notes: Reference gene primers were amplified, and this amplification served to estimate nucleated cell counts. The method was immunoSEQ multiplex PCR; TCRdb's version includes in-frame clones alone and lacks a portion of them. For V, J and clone size, that table is used; D and trimming come from the DNA. Of about 310,000 clones in the sample, over 80% were seen once. The CDR3 is 15 amino acids. CDR1 is SEHNR, CDR2 FQNEAQ, per germline (reference sequence). Trimming cost V 8 bases and J 7 bases; bases outside gene matches: 12. The study drew participants aged 18 to 89 years from roughly 25 US areas.

The receptor's source is a woman younger than 35 who had recovered from COVID-19. The sequenced material came from PBMCs or T cells enriched from blood (not recorded which). This chain links TRBV7-9 with TRBJ2-1, with TRBD1 matching over 9 bases. CDR3 nucleotide sequence: TGTGCCAGCGACGCCGGGACAGGGTATGAAAATGAGCAGTTCTTC. Its translation is CASDAGTGYENEQFF.